These 21 T cell receptor beta chains originate from one sample sequenced in a study of blood T cells in healthy people across ages. The second PCR ran roughly 6 to 11 cycles with a sample-barcoded 5' primer and J-beta primers. TCRdb passed the 5' RACE reads through MiXCR, listing each CDR3 protein once. The repertoire holds hundreds of thousands of distinct CDR3 sequences, with under 45% as singletons. The sequenced material came from blood. These receptors were obtained from a man between 60 and 75 years old in good health.

CDR3: CASSSHPNTEAFF. In DNA form, the CDR3 reads TGTGCCAGCAGCTCACACCCGAACACTGAAGCTTTCTTT. The V call is TRBV5-5, the J call TRBJ1-1; D gene uncertain. This CDR3 region has 13 residues. CDR1 and CDR2 (germline): SGHKS, YYEKEE (reference sequence). V lost 3 bases and J lost 1, with 7 bases in between.

This clonotype was picked up a small number of times. V usage is TRBV10-3 and J usage is TRBJ2-7; D unclear. V was trimmed by 3 bases and J by 4 bases, leaving 16 bases between them. Germline V lookup: CDR1 ENHRY, CDR2 SYGVKD. This CDR3 is built from 15 residues. The CDR3 DNA reads TGTGCCATCAGTGATGTGGGAAATCGTCGTTACGAGCAGTACTTC. Translating it yields CAISDVGNRRYEQYF.

This clonotype was seen just once. The V and J genes are TRBV12-3 or TRBV12-4 and TRBJ1-1; 7 bases line up with TRBD1. V lost 3 bases, J lost 3 bases, and 19 bases stayed unmatched. The CDR3 contains 19 residues. As DNA, the CDR3 is TGTGCCAGCAGTTTGAAATTAAGGGGGCTAAGCGGTGGGGACACTGAAGCTTTCTTT. This translates into CASSLKLRGLSGGDTEAFF.

At least ten counts were recorded for this clonotype. V usage is TRBV6-6 and J usage is TRBJ1-2; D is unclear. Trimming removed 7 bases from V and 4 bases from J, with 16 bases in between. The CDR3 spans 14 residues. Germline V gene lookup returns CDR1 MNHNY and CDR2 SVGAGI (reference sequence). The CDR3 nucleotides read TGTGCCAGCAATGTTCAGGTTCCCCCCTATGGCTACACCTTC. Its protein is CASNVQVPPYGYTF.

CDR3 nucleotides: TGTGCCAGCAGTATCCCCGGGGGCGGAGGCGTGACCCAGTACTTC. Its protein product is CASSIPGGGGVTQYF. The chain combines TRBV2 with TRBJ2-5; the D call may be TRBD1 or TRBD2 (6 bases each). CDR1 SNHLY and CDR2 FYNNEI come from the germline V gene. The ends were cut back, 5 bases at V and 7 bases at J, with 20 bases in the middle. This CDR3 region has 15 residues.

This clonotype came up once. The chain links TRBV7-9 to TRBJ2-1; D perhaps matches TRBD1 (6 bases). V lost 7 bases, J lost 6 bases, and 13 bases lay in between. CDR3 length: 13 amino acids. CDR1 and CDR2 (germline): SEHNR, FQNEAQ (reference sequence). As DNA, the CDR3 is TGTGCCAGCACCGGGACACCATGCAATGAGCAGTTCTTC. Translated: CASTGTPCNEQFF.

V gene TRBV15 combines with J gene TRBJ1-5; D ambiguous. This CDR3 comprises 16 residues. The V gene lost 2 bases and the J gene lost 3 bases, with 14 bases spanning the gap. CDR1 is LNHNV, CDR2 YYDKDF, per germline (reference sequence). In DNA, the CDR3 is TGTGCCACCAGCAGACGAGGACTAGAACCCAATCAGCCCCAGCATTTT. Its protein product is CATSRRGLEPNQPQHF.

The chain has TRBV18 and TRBJ2-1, with a tentative D call TRBD1 (6 bases). Germline lookup yields CDR1 KGHSH and CDR2 LQKENI. V was pared by 5 bases and J by 10 bases, with 18 bases between. This CDR3 has 14 amino acids. The CDR3 region has the DNA TGTGCCAGCTCAATTGCAGGGGTAGGAGAAGAGCAGTTCTTC. Amino acid sequence: CASSIAGVGEEQFF.

The chain links TRBV7-9 to TRBJ1-5; 11 bases fit TRBD1. This CDR3 is built from 15 residues. Germline lookup yields CDR1 SEHNR and CDR2 FQNEAQ (reference sequence). Trimming at V came to 6 bases and at J to 6 bases, leaving 7 bases not matched to a gene. The CDR3 loop is CASSPSGQGVQPQHF. As DNA, the CDR3 is TGTGCCAGCAGTCCCTCGGGACAGGGGGTTCAGCCCCAGCATTTT. The variable domain in full, with the rest retrieved from reference TRBV7-9 and TRBJ1-5, is DTGVSQNPRHKITKRGQNVTFRCDPISEHNRLYWYRQTLGQGPEFLTYFQNEAQLEKSRLLSDRFSAERPKGSFSTLEIQRTEQGDSAMYLCASSPSGQGVQPQHFGDGTRLSIL.

The rearrangement links TRBV6-6 to TRBJ1-1, with unresolved D. Looked up from germline, CDR1 is MNHNY and CDR2 is SVGAGI (reference sequence). V lost 5 bases, J lost 1 base, and 8 bases lay in between. The CDR3 loop spans 13 amino acids. The DNA for the CDR3 is TGTGCCAGCAGTGACGAGGGGAACACTGAAGCTTTCTTT. Translation gives CASSDEGNTEAFF.

The rearrangement uses TRBV20-1 and TRBJ2-1; D gene uncertain. The CDR3 is made up of 15 amino acids. Germline V gene sequence: CDR1 DFQATT, CDR2 SNEGSKA (reference sequence). Trimming stripped 2 bases from V and 0 bases from J, with 11 bases between. In DNA, the CDR3 is TGCAGTGCTAGACCTCTAGGAAGCTCCTACAATGAGCAGTTCTTC. This encodes CSARPLGSSYNEQFF.

There are a few counts of this clonotype. This rearrangement joins TRBV7-2 to TRBJ2-4; TRBD2 aligns across 7 bases. The DNA end is more similar to TRBJ2-7, so the J call may be wrong. The CDR3 consists of 14 residues. CDR1 and CDR2 from the germline V gene are SGHTA and FQGNSA. The CDR3 DNA is TGTGCCAGCACCCCTGAGGCCCGGGGGGTCGAGCAGTACTTC. Translated, it gives CASTPEARGVEQYF.

This clonotype has more than one count but fewer than ten. The chain has TRBV18 and TRBJ1-5; D unclear. Trimming removed 3 bases from V and 7 bases from J, with 10 bases in between. Germline V CDR1 and CDR2: KGHSH, LQKENI. CDR3 length: 13 residues. The CDR3 loop is CASSPGRFQPQHF. CDR3 nucleotides: TGTGCCAGCTCACCGGGTCGTTTCCAGCCCCAGCATTTT.

The J gene is TRBJ1-2, the V gene TRBV12-3 or TRBV12-4, with 10 bases aligning to TRBD1. This CDR3 has 14 amino acids. Germline trimming cut 7 bases from V and 6 bases from J; bases unmatched to any gene: 8. CDR3 amino acids: CASTWGTGVHGYTF. CDR3 coding DNA: TGTGCCAGCACCTGGGGGACAGGGGTTCATGGCTACACCTTC.

V and J are TRBV2 and TRBJ2-7; no reliable D call. The V and J ends lost 1 base and 7 bases respectively, with 14 bases between them. The CDR3 is 14 amino acids. Germline CDR1 reads SNHLY; CDR2 reads FYNNEI. The DNA for the CDR3 is TGTGCCAGCAGTGAAGGGGTAGCTTACAATGAGCAGTACTTC. Translation gives CASSEGVAYNEQYF.

This rearrangement joins TRBV27 to TRBJ2-3, with a possible D match to TRBD1 (5 bases). Germline V gene sequence: CDR1 MNHEY, CDR2 SMNVEV (reference sequence). Deletions cut 3 bases from V and 10 bases from J, with 23 bases between. The CDR3 consists of 16 residues. In nucleotides, the CDR3 is TGTGCCAGCAGTTTGCGCCAGGCAGCCAACACACAGGCGCAGTATTTT. The encoded protein is CASSLRQAANTQAQYF.

This sequence joins TRBV6-4 and TRBJ2-7, with D hard to call. Per germline, CDR1 MRHNA and CDR2 SNTAGT. With 7 bases removed from V and 3 bases from J, the gap between germline ends came to 13 bases. The CDR3 length is 13 residues. The CDR3 is CASKIGGYYEQYF. CDR3 bases: TGTGCCAGCAAGATTGGTGGTTACTACGAGCAGTACTTC.

The chain employs TRBV20-1 and TRBJ1-5; D remains ambiguous. V was pared by 0 bases and J by 3 bases, with 12 bases between. The CDR3 runs to 15 residues. From germline, CDR1 is DFQATT and CDR2 SNEGSKA (reference sequence). In nucleotides, the CDR3 is TGCAGTGCTAGAGACTTCGGACGTTTCAATCAGCCCCAGCATTTT. Translating gives CSARDFGRFNQPQHF.

This clonotype was seen just once. The V and J genes are TRBV6-2 or TRBV6-3 and TRBJ2-3; 8 nucleotides line up with TRBD2. Germline V lookup: CDR1 MNHEY, CDR2 SVGEGT. The CDR3 has 15 amino acids. V shed 3 bases, J shed 1 base, and the junction held 3 bases outside the gene matches. CDR3 region: CASSYQRGRTDTQYF. Here the CDR3 DNA reads TGTGCCAGCAGTTATCAGCGGGGGCGCACAGATACGCAGTATTTT.

The chain uses TRBV28 and TRBJ2-7, with 9 bases that match TRBD1. Germline-derived CDR1 and CDR2 are MDHEN and SYDVKM. Losses at the gene ends were 6 bases for V and 0 bases for J; bases not matched to a gene: 9. This CDR3 spans 16 amino acids. Written as DNA, the CDR3 is TGTGCCAGCAGCACAACCGGGACAGGGAACTCCTACGAGCAGTACTTC. This codes for CASSTTGTGNSYEQYF.

This clonotype occurred a few times. The chain carries TRBV7-2 and TRBJ2-3; TRBD2 aligns across 10 bases. Germline assignment: CDR1 SGHTA and CDR2 FQGNSA. Unmatched junction bases numbered 20, after V lost 6 bases and J lost 5 bases. The CDR3 is made up of 19 amino acids. CDR3 coding DNA: TGTGCCAGCAGGGCGGCTGGGCTAGCGGGGGCCCTCCGTCAAGATACGCAGTATTTT. As protein: CASRAAGLAGALRQDTQYF.